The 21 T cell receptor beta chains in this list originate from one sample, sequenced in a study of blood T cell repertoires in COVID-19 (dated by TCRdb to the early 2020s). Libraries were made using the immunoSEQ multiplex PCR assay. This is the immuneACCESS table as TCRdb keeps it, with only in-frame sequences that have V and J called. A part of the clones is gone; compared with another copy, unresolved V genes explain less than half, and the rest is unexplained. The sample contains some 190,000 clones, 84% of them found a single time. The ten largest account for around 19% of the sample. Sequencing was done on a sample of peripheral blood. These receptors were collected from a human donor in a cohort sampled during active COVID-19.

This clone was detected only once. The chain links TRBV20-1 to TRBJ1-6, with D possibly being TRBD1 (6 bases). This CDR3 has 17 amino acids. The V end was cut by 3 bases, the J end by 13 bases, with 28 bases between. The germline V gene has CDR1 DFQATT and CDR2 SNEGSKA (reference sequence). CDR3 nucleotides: TGCAGTGCTAGTAGGGAGGGGGGAGGTCCGCTTGGAGGGCCCCTCCACTTT. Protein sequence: CSASREGGGPLGGPLHF.

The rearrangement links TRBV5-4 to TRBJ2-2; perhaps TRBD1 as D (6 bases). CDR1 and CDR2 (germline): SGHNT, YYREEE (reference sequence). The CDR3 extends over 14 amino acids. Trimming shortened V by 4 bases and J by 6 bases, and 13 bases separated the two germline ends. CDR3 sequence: CASSMDSRSGELFF. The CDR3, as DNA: TGTGCCAGCAGCATGGACAGTAGGTCCGGGGAGCTGTTTTTT.

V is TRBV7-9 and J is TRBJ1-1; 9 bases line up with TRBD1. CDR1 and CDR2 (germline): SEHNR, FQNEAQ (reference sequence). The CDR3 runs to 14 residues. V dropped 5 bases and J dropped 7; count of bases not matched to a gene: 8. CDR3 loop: CASSHTGQGIEAFF. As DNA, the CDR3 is TGTGCCAGCAGCCATACGGGACAGGGAATTGAAGCTTTCTTT.

The CDR3 is CASSPDRAGEQYF. The CDR3 DNA follows: TGTGCCAGCTCTCCGGACAGGGCGGGGGAGCAGTACTTC. J is TRBJ2-7 and V is TRBV18, with 8 bases that match TRBD1. The CDR3 sequence is 13 residues long. Germline CDR1 KGHSH, CDR2 LQKENI. V shed 6 bases and J 7 bases; nucleotides not matched to a gene: 8.

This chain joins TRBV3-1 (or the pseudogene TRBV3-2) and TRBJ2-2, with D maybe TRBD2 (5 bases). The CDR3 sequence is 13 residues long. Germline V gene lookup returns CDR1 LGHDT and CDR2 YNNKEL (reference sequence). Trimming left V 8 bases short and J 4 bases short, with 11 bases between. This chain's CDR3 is CASRAAVTGELFF. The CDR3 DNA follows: TGTGCCAGCCGCGCAGCGGTCACCGGGGAGCTGTTTTTT.

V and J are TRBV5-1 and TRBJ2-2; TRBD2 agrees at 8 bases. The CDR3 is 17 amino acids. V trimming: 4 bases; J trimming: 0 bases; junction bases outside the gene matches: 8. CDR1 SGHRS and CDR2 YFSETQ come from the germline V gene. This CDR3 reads CASSRRAGETNTGELFF. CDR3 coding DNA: TGCGCCAGCAGCCGTCGAGCGGGGGAGACGAACACCGGGGAGCTGTTTTTT.

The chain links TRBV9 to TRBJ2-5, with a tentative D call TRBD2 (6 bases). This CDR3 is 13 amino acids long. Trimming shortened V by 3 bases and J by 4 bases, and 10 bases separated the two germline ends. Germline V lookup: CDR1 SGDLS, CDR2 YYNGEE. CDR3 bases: TGTGCCAGCAGCGCCCTAGCGACAGAGACCCAGTACTTC. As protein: CASSALATETQYF.

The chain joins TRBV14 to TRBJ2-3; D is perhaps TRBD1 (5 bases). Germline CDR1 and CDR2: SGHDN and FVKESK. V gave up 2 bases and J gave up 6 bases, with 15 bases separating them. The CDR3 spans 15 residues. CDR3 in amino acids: CASSQLGADEDTQYF. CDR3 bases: TGTGCCAGCAGCCAATTAGGGGCAGATGAGGATACGCAGTATTTT.

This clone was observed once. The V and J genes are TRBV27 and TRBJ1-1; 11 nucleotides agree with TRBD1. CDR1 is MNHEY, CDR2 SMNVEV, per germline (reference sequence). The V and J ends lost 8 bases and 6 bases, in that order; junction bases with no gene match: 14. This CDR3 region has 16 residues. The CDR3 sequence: CASRRVTGTGGSEAFF. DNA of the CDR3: TGTGCCAGCCGAAGGGTAACCGGGACAGGGGGTTCTGAAGCTTTCTTT.

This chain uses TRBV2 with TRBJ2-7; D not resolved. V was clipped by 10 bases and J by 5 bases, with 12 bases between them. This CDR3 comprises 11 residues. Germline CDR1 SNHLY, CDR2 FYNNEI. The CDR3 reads CATSLHDEQYF. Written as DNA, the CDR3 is TGTGCCACCTCACTTCACGACGAGCAGTACTTC.

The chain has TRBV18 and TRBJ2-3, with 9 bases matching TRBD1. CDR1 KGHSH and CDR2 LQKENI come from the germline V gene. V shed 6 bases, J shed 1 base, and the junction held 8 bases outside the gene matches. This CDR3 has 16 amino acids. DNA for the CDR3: TGTGCCAGCTCCGAACTACAGGGGGCGCGCACAGATACGCAGTATTTT. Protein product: CASSELQGARTDTQYF. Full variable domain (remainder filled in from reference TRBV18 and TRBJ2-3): NAGVMQNPRHLVRRRGQEARLRCSPMKGHSHVYWYRQLPEEGLKFMVYLQKENIIDESGMPKERFSAEFPKEGPSILRIQQVVRGDSAAYFCASSELQGARTDTQYFGPGTRLTVL.

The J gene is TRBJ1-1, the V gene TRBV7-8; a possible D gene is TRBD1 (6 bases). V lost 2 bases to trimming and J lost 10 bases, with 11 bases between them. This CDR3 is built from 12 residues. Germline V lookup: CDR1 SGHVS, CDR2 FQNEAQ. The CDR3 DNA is TGTGCCAGCAGCTTATTACAGGGTGGAGCTTTCTTT. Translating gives CASSLLQGGAFF.

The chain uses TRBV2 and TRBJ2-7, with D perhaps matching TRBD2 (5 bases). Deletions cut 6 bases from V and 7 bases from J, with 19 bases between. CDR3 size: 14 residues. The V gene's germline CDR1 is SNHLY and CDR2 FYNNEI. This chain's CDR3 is CASRPKREGWEQYV. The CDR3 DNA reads TGTGCCAGCAGACCCAAGCGTGAGGGTTGGGAGCAGTACGTC.

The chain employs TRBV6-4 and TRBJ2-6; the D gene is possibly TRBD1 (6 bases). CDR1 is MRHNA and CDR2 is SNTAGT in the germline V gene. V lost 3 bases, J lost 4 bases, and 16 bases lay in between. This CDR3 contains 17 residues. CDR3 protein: CASSEGATGFGANVLTF. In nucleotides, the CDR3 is TGTGCCAGCAGTGAGGGGGCAACCGGTTTCGGGGCCAACGTCCTGACTTTC.

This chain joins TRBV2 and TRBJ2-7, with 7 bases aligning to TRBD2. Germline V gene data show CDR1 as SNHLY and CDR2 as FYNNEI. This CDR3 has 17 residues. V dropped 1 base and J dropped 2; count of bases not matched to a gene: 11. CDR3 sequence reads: CASSEGKGHGTTYEQYF. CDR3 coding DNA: TGTGCCAGCAGTGAAGGAAAAGGGCATGGGACTACCTACGAGCAGTACTTC.

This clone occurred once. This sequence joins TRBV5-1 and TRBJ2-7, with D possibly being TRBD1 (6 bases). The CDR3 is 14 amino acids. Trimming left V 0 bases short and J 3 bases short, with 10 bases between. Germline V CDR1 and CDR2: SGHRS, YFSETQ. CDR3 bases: TGCGCCAGCAGCTTGGAAGGGGGAGTCTACGAGCAGTACGTC. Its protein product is CASSLEGGVYEQYV.

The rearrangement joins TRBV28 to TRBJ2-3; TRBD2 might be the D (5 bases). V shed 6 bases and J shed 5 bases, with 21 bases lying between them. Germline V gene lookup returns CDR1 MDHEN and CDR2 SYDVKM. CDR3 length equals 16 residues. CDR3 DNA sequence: TGTGCCAGCAGCCTTGTCTATTCAGGTGGGAGAGATACGCAGTATTTT. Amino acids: CASSLVYSGGRDTQYF.

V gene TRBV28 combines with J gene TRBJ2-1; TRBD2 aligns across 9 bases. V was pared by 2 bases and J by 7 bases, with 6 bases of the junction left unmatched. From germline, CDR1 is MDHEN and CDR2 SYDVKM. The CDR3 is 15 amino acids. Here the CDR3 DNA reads TGTGCCAGCAGTTTACTAGCGGGACCCTGGAATGAGCAGTTCTTC. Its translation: CASSLLAGPWNEQFF.

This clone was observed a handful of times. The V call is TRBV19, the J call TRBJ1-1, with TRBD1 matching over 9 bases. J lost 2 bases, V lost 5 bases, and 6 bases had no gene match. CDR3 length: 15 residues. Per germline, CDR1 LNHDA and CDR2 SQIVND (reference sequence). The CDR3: CASSHRQGGNTEAFF. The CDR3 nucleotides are TGTGCCAGTAGTCACAGACAGGGGGGTAACACTGAAGCTTTCTTT.

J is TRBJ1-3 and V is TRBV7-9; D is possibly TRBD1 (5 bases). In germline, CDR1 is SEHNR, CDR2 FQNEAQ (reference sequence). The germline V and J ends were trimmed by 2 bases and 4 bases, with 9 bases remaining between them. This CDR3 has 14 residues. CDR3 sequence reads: CASSLTRQGNTIYF. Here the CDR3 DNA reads TGTGCCAGCAGCTTAACACGACAGGGAAACACCATATATTTT. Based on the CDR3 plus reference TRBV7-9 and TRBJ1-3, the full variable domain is DTGVSQNPRHKITKRGQNVTFRCDPISEHNRLYWYRQTLGQGPEFLTYFQNEAQLEKSRLLSDRFSAERPKGSFSTLEIQRTEQGDSAMYLCASSLTRQGNTIYFGEGSWLTVV.

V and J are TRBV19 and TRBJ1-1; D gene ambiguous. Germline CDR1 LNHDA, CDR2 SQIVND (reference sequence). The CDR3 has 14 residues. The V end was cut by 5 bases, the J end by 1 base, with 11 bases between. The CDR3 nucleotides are TGTGCCAGTAGTGCGTTACCGCGGAACACTGAAGCTTTCTTT. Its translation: CASSALPRNTEAFF.